Listed here are 3 T cell receptor beta chains from one sample, sequenced in a study of blood T cell repertoires in COVID-19. Produced via immunoSEQ multiplex PCR; TCRdb's table is partial and in-frame only. The sample lists about 210,000 clones, about 81% seen once, with about 9% in the top ten. The sequencing sample was made of PBMCs or T cells enriched from blood (not recorded which). The receptor set was obtained from a man aged 35 to 55 who had recovered from COVID-19.

This clone was counted a single time. The genes are TRBV9 and TRBJ1-2, with 12 bases identical to TRBD1. V lost 3 bases and J lost 4; bases outside the gene matches: 7. Germline values: CDR1 SGDLS, CDR2 YYNGEE. The CDR3 runs 16 residues. CDR3 residues: CASSAGTGGLGYGYTF. In DNA, the CDR3 is TGTGCCAGCAGCGCGGGGACAGGGGGCCTAGGCTATGGCTACACCTTC.

A note on this clone: Its ends do not fully match the called genes, so a read error is possible. The chain carries TRBV6-6 and TRBJ1-2; TRBD1 matches 8 bases. There are 12 residues in the CDR3. Germline CDR1 reads MNHNY; CDR2 reads SVGAGI (reference sequence). CDR3 region: CASSSTQDRAFF. In DNA form, the CDR3 reads TGTGCCAGCAGTTCAACTCAGGACAGGGCCTTCTTC.

A word on this clone: Other DNA sequences of this sample code for an identical CDR3. The V call is TRBV5-1, the J call TRBJ1-5; the D is unclear. Germline CDR1 is SGHRS and CDR2 is YFSETQ. The CDR3 has 14 residues. V was cut by 0 bases and J by 3 bases, with 7 bases left in between. Here the CDR3 reads CASSLGGPNQPQHF. The CDR3 DNA follows: TGCGCCAGCAGCTTGGGCGGCCCCAATCAGCCCCAGCATTTT. Using reference TRBV5-1 and TRBJ1-5 for the parts outside the CDR3, the full variable domain is KAGVTQTPRYLIKTRGQQVTLSCSPISGHRSVSWYQQTPGQGLQFLFEYFSETQRNKGNFPGRFSGRQFSNSRSEMNVSTLELGDSALYLCASSLGGPNQPQHFGDGTRLSIL.